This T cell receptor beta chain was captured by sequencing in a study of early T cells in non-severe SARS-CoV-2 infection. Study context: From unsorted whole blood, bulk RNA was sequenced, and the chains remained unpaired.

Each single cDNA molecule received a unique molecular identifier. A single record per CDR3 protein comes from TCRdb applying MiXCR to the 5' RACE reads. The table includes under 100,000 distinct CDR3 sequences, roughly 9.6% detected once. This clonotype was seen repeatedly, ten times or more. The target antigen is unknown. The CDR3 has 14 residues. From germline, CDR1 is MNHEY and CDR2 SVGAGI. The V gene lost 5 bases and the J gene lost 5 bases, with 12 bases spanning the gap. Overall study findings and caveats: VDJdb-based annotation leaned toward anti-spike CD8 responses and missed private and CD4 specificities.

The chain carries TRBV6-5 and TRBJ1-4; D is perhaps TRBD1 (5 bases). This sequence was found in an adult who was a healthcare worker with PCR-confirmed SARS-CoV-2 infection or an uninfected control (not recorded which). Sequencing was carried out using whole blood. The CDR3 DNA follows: TGTGCCAGCAGTCCCTGGGGGATCAATGAAAAACTGTTTTTT. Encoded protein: CASSPWGINEKLFF.